This paragraph reports one TCR beta chain. V lost 7 bases and J 6 bases, leaving 12 bases between the germline ends. The CDR3 runs to 12 residues. CDR1 SEHNR and CDR2 FQNEAQ come from the germline V gene (reference sequence). The record originates from a study of early T cells in non-severe SARS-CoV-2 infection. Study-level information: Chains stayed unpaired after sequencing of bulk RNA from unsorted whole blood.

TCRdb re-analysed the 5' RACE reads in MiXCR, keeping a single row per CDR3 protein. The sample has about 64,000 distinct CDR3 sequences, more than 15% seen once. This sequence joins TRBV7-9 and TRBJ1-1; D not resolved. The sequenced sample was whole blood, obtained at baseline. The clonotype was recovered from an adult who was a healthcare worker with PCR-confirmed SARS-CoV-2 infection or an uninfected control (not recorded which). In nucleotides, the CDR3 is TGTGCCAGCACCGAAGTGACGGCTGAAGCTTTCTTT. Its translation: CASTEVTAEAFF.